These 16 T cell receptor beta chains originate from one sample sequenced in a study of shared clonotypes between healthy human individuals. TCRdb's table, derived via immunoSEQ multiplex PCR, lists solely in-frame clones and lacks some. The sample lists hundreds of thousands of clones, around 74% seen once, with approximately 1.8% in the top ten. Sequences were obtained from memory CD4+ T cells sorted from blood. Described subset: CD45RA-negative fraction. Receptors originate from a woman younger than 45 in good health.

V gene TRBV12-5 combines with J gene TRBJ2-2, with TRBD1 matching 8 bases. This CDR3 has 14 amino acids. V dropped 6 bases and J dropped 6; count of bases not matched to a gene: 6. The V gene's germline CDR1 is LGHNT and CDR2 FRNRAP. The CDR3 is CASGTGGISGELFF. DNA for the CDR3: TGTGCTAGTGGCACAGGGGGGATCTCCGGGGAGCTGTTTTTT.

In its sample, this clone was seen a few times. The chain recombines TRBV7-2 with TRBJ2-2; 11 nucleotides align to TRBD2. With 0 bases clipped from V and 7 bases from J, the junction kept 10 bases outside the gene matches. The CDR3 sequence is 18 residues long. In germline, CDR1 is SGHTA, CDR2 FQGNSA. CDR3 bases: TGTGCCAGCAGCTTAGCGCTGGTTCTAGCGGGAGGCCTCGGGGAGCTGTTTTTT. Its protein product is CASSLALVLAGGLGELFF.

The chain employs TRBV19 and TRBJ1-2, with TRBD1 matching over 7 bases. J was trimmed by 1 base and V by 9 bases; bases with no gene match: 8. This CDR3 has 14 residues. The germline V gene encodes CDR1 LNHDA and CDR2 SQIVND (reference sequence). The DNA of the CDR3 is TGTGCCAGCACTCCCGGGACAGTTAACTATGGCTACACCTTC. It translates to CASTPGTVNYGYTF.

This clone was seen ten or more times. J is TRBJ2-2 and V is TRBV7-8; 7 bases align to TRBD2. The CDR3 contains 16 residues. CDR1 is SGHVS, CDR2 FQNEAQ, per germline. V shed 0 bases and J 5 bases; nucleotides not matched to a gene: 6. DNA of the CDR3: TGTGCCAGCAGCTTAGCGCCGGGGGGACTGACCGGGGAGCTGTTTTTT. The encoded protein is CASSLAPGGLTGELFF.

In the case of this clone: The same CDR3 is also encoded by other DNA sequences in this sample. The chain joins TRBV5-1 to TRBJ2-1, with 10 bases aligning to TRBD2. This CDR3 has 15 amino acids. The germline gives CDR1 SGHRS, CDR2 YFSETQ. V lost 4 bases, J lost 4 bases, and 5 bases stayed unmatched. The CDR3 region has the DNA TGCGCCAGCAGCACTACTAGCGGGGCTTACAATGAGCAGTTCTTC. It translates to CASSTTSGAYNEQFF.

This clone has just one count. The chain employs TRBV5-1 and TRBJ2-7; 13 bases match TRBD2. The V gene end was trimmed by 4 bases and the J gene end by 9 bases; junction bases not matched to a gene: 10. The germline V gene encodes CDR1 SGHRS and CDR2 YFSETQ. This CDR3 has 15 residues. The CDR3 DNA sequence: TGCGCCAGCAGCCCAGGGACTAGCGGGGTAGAAGGGCAGTACTTC. Amino acid sequence: CASSPGTSGVEGQYF.

The V and J genes are TRBV7-6 and TRBJ2-5; D is undetermined. V was pared by 4 bases and J by 0 bases, with 9 bases between. The CDR3 contains 14 residues. CDR1 and CDR2 (germline): SGHVS, FNYEAQ. In nucleotides, the CDR3 is TGTGCCAGCAGCTGGCAGGCCTACCAAGAGACCCAGTACTTC. Encoded protein: CASSWQAYQETQYF.

This chain connects TRBV10-1 to TRBJ2-3; 8 bases line up with TRBD1. This CDR3 is built from 15 residues. CDR1 and CDR2 (germline): WNHNN, SYGVQD (reference sequence). J lost 1 base, V lost 1 base, and 1 base had no gene match. The CDR3 DNA reads as TGCGCCAGCAGTGAGTTGGGACAGGGCACAGATACGCAGTATTTT. This sequence encodes CASSELGQGTDTQYF.

The chain recombines TRBV7-9 with TRBJ1-3, with TRBD1 identical over 8 bases. CDR3 size: 17 residues. After removal of 2 bases from V and 2 bases from J, the junction contained 8 bases not matched to a gene. Germline V gene lookup returns CDR1 SEHNR and CDR2 FQNEAQ (reference sequence). The CDR3 loop is CASSLRDRSTAGNTIYF. DNA for the CDR3: TGTGCCAGCAGCTTACGGGACAGGAGTACGGCTGGAAACACCATATATTTT.

The table lists this clone with a count of one. The chain is built from TRBV6-4 and TRBJ2-7; 11 positions match TRBD2. Germline V gene data show CDR1 as MRHNA and CDR2 as SNTAGT. This CDR3 region has 14 residues. V was clipped by 3 bases and J by 7 bases; unmatched bases: 5. As DNA, the CDR3 is TGTGCCAGCAGTGAGCTAGCGGGAGGAGGGGAGCAGTACTTC. Its protein product is CASSELAGGGEQYF.

The J gene is TRBJ1-4, the V gene TRBV2; maybe TRBD1 (6 bases). The V gene's germline CDR1 is SNHLY and CDR2 FYNNEI. The ends were cut back, 3 bases at V and 4 bases at J, with 9 bases in the middle. The CDR3 totals 14 residues. The CDR3 DNA sequence: TGTGCCAGCAGTGACCCAGGGGATAATGAAAAACTGTTTTTT. It encodes CASSDPGDNEKLFF.

The chain is built from TRBV2 and TRBJ2-1; 12 positions match TRBD2. V lost 1 base to trimming and J lost 5 bases; unmatched junction nucleotides: 12. Germline CDR1 is SNHLY and CDR2 is FYNNEI. The CDR3 is 19 residues long. The CDR3 region is CASSEDWLLASGRDNEQFF. The CDR3 coding sequence is TGTGCCAGCAGTGAAGACTGGCTTCTGGCTAGCGGGAGGGACAATGAGCAGTTCTTC.

This clone was counted once. V usage is TRBV7-3 and J usage is TRBJ2-3; tentatively, D is TRBD2 (5 bases). CDR1 is SGHTA and CDR2 is FQGTGA in the germline V gene. With 6 bases removed from V and 6 bases from J, the gap between germline ends came to 10 bases. CDR3 length: 12 residues. Here the CDR3 reads CASRGEGDTQYF. The CDR3 nucleotides are TGTGCCAGCAGGGGAGAAGGGGATACGCAGTATTTT.

This chain connects TRBV27 to TRBJ2-5; D is unresolved. The germline V gene encodes CDR1 MNHEY and CDR2 SMNVEV (reference sequence). This CDR3 has 15 amino acids. V lost 7 bases to trimming and J lost 5 bases, with 20 bases between them. The CDR3 loop is CASKSRGTQVETQYF. The CDR3 nucleotides are TGTGCCAGCAAATCACGCGGCACCCAGGTGGAGACCCAGTACTTC.

The chain carries TRBV28 and TRBJ1-2; perhaps TRBD1 as D (5 bases). Trimming removed 8 bases from V and 4 bases from J, with 11 bases in between. Germline lookup yields CDR1 MDHEN and CDR2 SYDVKM. CDR3 length: 12 residues. CDR3 DNA sequence: TGTGCCAGCTCGACAGATTTCTATGGCTACACCTTC. Its translation is CASSTDFYGYTF.

This clone was recorded only once. The chain uses TRBV28 and TRBJ1-1, with 7 bases lining up with TRBD1. The length of the CDR3 is 15 residues. Unmatched junction bases numbered 12, after V lost 1 base and J lost 10 bases. Germline assignment: CDR1 MDHEN and CDR2 SYDVKM. CDR3 residues: CASSLSEGAPLRAFF. CDR3 nucleotides: TGTGCCAGCAGTTTATCTGAGGGGGCCCCCTTGAGAGCTTTCTTT.